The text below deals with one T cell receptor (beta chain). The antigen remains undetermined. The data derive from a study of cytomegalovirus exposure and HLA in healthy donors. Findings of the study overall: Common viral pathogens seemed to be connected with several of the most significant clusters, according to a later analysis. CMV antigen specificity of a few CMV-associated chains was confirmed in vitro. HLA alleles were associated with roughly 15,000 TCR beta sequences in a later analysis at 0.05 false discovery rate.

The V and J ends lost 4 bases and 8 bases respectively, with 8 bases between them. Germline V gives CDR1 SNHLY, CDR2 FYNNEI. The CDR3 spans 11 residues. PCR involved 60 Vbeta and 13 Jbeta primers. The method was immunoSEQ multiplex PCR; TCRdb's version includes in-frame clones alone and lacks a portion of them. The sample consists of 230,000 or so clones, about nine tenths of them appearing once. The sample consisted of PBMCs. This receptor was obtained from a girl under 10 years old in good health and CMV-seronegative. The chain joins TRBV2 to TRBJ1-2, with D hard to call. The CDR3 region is CASSGQEGYTF. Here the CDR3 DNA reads TGTGCCAGCAGTGGGCAAGAAGGCTACACCTTC.